Included here is one T cell receptor beta chain sequence, with context. The CD4+ fraction was divided into a CD45RA+ naive subset and a CD45RA-negative memory subset. The germline V gene encodes CDR1 SGHRS and CDR2 YFSETQ. The CDR3 contains 17 residues. V lost 5 bases and J lost 6; bases outside the gene matches: 13. This sample stems from a study of shared clonotypes between healthy human individuals. At the level of the study: For every donor, three CD4 naive, three CD4 memory, two CD8 naive and one CD8 memory plates were used.

The assay was immunoSEQ multiplex PCR, and TCRdb's table has in-frame clones only and misses some. Of 2 million to 2.5 million clones in the sample, 90% to 95% are singletons; the top ten hold roughly 0.36%. Material: naive CD4+ T cells from PBMCs. Stated subset: CD45RA+ positively selected. The TCR originated in a man between 18 and 29 years old in good health. Some clones in this sample may be carry-over from other donors' samples. The chain carries TRBV5-1 and TRBJ2-4; 11 bases are shared with TRBD2. CDR3 DNA sequence: TGCGCCAGCAGACCTACTAGCGGGAGACCGGAGGGAAACATTCAGTACTTC. Its protein is CASRPTSGRPEGNIQYF.